One T cell receptor beta chain is described in this entry. At one of its ends the junction is not consistent with the germline gene, which may arise from a read error. This sample is part of a study of cytotoxic CD8 clonotypes in ibrutinib-treated CLL. TCRdb's copy holds only in-frame clones and misses some; the assay was immunoSEQ multiplex PCR. The table has more than 110,000 clones, less than 95% seen once. There are 14 residues in the CDR3. Germline CDR1 and CDR2: SSHAT and FNYEAQ (reference sequence). The rearrangement joins TRBV7-7 to TRBJ2-5; the D gene could be TRBD1 or TRBD2 (5 bases each). The receptor was derived from a human donor with chronic lymphocytic leukemia. The source was PBMCs, collected after 12 months of ibrutinib treatment. CDR3 residues: CASSLYGAQETQYF. The CDR3 DNA reads TGTGCTAGCAGCTTATACGGGGCCCAAGAGACCCAGTACTTC.